The clone carrying this T cell receptor (beta chain) was recorded only once. Antigen unknown. Trimming took off 8 bases at V and 0 bases at J, with 11 bases between the two ends. CDR1 is MNHEY and CDR2 is SVGAGI in the germline V gene. The CDR3 is 14 amino acids. As to time point: after neoadjuvant nivolumab, at surgical resection. PBMCs were not maintained or expanded in culture before analysis. This sample was included in a study of neoadjuvant anti-PD-1 for oral cavity cancer. Study as a whole: Patients without progression got a fourth dose around day 43. Overall study results and limits: Higher pretreatment Treg/Th17 ratios tracked higher pretreatment blood clonality.

Six replicates per PBMC sample, mostly from around 500 ng of genomic DNA. The assay was immunoSEQ multiplex PCR, and TCRdb's table has in-frame clones only and misses some. The table lists tens of thousands of clones, roughly 84% of them singletons. The clonotype comes from a person between 35 and 79 years old with oral cavity squamous cell carcinoma. Sequenced material: PBMCs, taken after nivolumab (anti-PD-1) treatment. V usage is TRBV6-5 and J usage is TRBJ1-5; TRBD1 might be the D (5 bases). DNA for the CDR3: TGTGCCAGCCGTGCAGGGAATAGCAATCAGCCCCAGCATTTT. The encoded protein is CASRAGNSNQPQHF.